The entry below gives a single T cell receptor (beta chain) sequence along with its context. The data belong to a study of blood T cells in healthy people across ages. Sample-barcoded 5' priming and a J-beta primer mix drove a second PCR of about 6 to 12 cycles. Per sample, CDR3-containing paired-end reads numbered at least 2.5 million. TCRdb re-called the 5' RACE reads with MiXCR, one entry per CDR3 protein. The sample lists about 1,600,000 distinct CDR3 sequences, roughly 45% occurring once. The CDR3 is made up of 12 amino acids. The ends were cut back, 9 bases at V and 4 bases at J, with 11 bases in the middle. Germline V CDR1 and CDR2: SEHNR, FQNEAQ (reference sequence).

The gene calls are TRBV7-9 and TRBJ2-3, with D hard to call. The TCR was taken from a woman in her late teens or twenties in good health. Source material: blood. The CDR3 nucleotides are TGTGCCAGTACCCGGGCGGCAGATACGCAGTATTTT. As protein: CASTRAADTQYF.